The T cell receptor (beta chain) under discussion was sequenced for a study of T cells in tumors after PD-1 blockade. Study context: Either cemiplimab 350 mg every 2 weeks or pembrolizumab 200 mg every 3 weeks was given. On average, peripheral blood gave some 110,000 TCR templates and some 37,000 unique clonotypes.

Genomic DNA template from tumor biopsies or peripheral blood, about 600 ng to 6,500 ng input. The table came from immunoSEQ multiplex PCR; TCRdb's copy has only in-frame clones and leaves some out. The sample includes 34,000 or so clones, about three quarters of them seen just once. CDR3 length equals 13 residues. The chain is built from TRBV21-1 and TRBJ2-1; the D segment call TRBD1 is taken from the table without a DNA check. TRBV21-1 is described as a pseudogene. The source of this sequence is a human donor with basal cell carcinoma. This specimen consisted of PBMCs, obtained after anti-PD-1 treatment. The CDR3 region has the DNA TGTGCCAACAGCACCGGGACAGGCGCCGCCCAGTTCTTC. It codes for CANSTGTGAAQFF.